The next 13 T cell receptor beta chains were all read from a single sample in a study of cytomegalovirus exposure and HLA in healthy donors. This PCR relied on a set of 60 Vbeta primers and 13 Jbeta primers. Some clones are missing from TCRdb's copy, which holds only in-frame ones; the method was immunoSEQ multiplex PCR. The sample contains around 150,000 clones, around 72% of which appear only once. Sequenced input: PBMCs. These receptors were obtained from a human donor in good health.

The chain links TRBV27 to TRBJ2-6; 7 bases are shared with TRBD2. Trimming took 3 bases from V and 2 from J; bases not matched to a gene: 1. The CDR3 runs to 15 residues. Germline V CDR1 and CDR2: MNHEY, SMNVEV (reference sequence). In DNA, the CDR3 is TGTGCCAGCAGTTTGGGGAGGGCTGGGGCCAACGTCCTGACTTTC. It yields the protein CASSLGRAGANVLTF.

The J gene is TRBJ2-2, the V gene TRBV11-2; TRBD1 aligns across 10 bases. The CDR3 contains 16 residues. Trimming at V came to 5 bases and at J to 1 base, leaving 4 bases not matched to a gene. Germline assignment: CDR1 SGHAT and CDR2 FQNNGV. CDR3 amino acids: CASSPRTGGNTGELFF. CDR3 DNA sequence: TGTGCCAGCAGCCCGCGGACAGGGGGGAACACCGGGGAGCTGTTTTTT.

V and J are TRBV28 and TRBJ1-1; 10 bases align to TRBD1. Per germline, CDR1 MDHEN and CDR2 SYDVKM. V lost 6 bases and J lost 4; bases outside the gene matches: 5. The CDR3 length is 14 residues. Here the CDR3 reads CASRTGTGVTEAFF. The CDR3 DNA follows: TGTGCCAGCAGGACCGGGACAGGGGTCACTGAAGCTTTCTTT.

The chain employs TRBV7-9 and TRBJ2-1; D not resolved. This CDR3 region has 14 residues. Per the germline V gene, CDR1 is SEHNR and CDR2 is FQNEAQ (reference sequence). V gave up 5 bases and J gave up 0 bases, with 8 bases separating them. The CDR3 protein is CASSPRGSYNEQFF. The CDR3 DNA is TGTGCCAGCAGCCCCCGAGGCTCCTACAATGAGCAGTTCTTC.

The J gene is TRBJ1-1, the V gene TRBV6-1, with D possibly TRBD1 on 5 matching bases. The germline V and J ends were trimmed by 8 bases and 6 bases, with 7 bases remaining between them. There are 10 residues in the CDR3. Per germline, CDR1 MNHNS and CDR2 SASEGT. This CDR3 reads CASWGPEAFF. CDR3 nucleotide sequence: TGTGCCAGCTGGGGCCCTGAAGCTTTCTTT.

This clone has a handful of counts. The rearrangement links TRBV30 to TRBJ2-6; D possibly corresponds to TRBD1 (7 bases). CDR1 is GTSNPN, CDR2 SVGIG, per germline (reference sequence). V gave up 3 bases and J gave up 2 bases, with 17 bases separating them. The CDR3 runs 17 residues. CDR3 DNA sequence: TGTGCCTGGAGGCCCAGGGGGGAAGGGACTGGGGCCAACGTCCTGACTTTC. Its protein product is CAWRPRGEGTGANVLTF.

This chain links TRBV5-1 with TRBJ1-4, with 7 bases identical to TRBD1. The CDR3 length is 15 residues. After removal of 2 bases from V and 5 bases from J, the junction contained 6 bases not matched to a gene. Germline V gene sequence: CDR1 SGHRS, CDR2 YFSETQ. In nucleotides, the CDR3 is TGCGCCAGCAGCTTACAGGGGACAGCAAATGAAAAACTGTTTTTT. Amino acids: CASSLQGTANEKLFF.

The V gene is TRBV2, the J gene TRBJ2-2, with 10 bases that match TRBD2. CDR1 and CDR2 from the germline V gene are SNHLY and FYNNEI. CDR3 length equals 15 residues. J lost 6 bases, V lost 6 bases, and 7 bases had no gene match. CDR3 in amino acids: CASSSSGGWSGELFF. CDR3 sequence (DNA): TGTGCCAGCAGCTCTAGCGGGGGTTGGTCCGGGGAGCTGTTTTTT.

The table lists this clone with a few counts. The chain has TRBV6-6 and TRBJ2-2, with 8 positions matching TRBD1. V trimming: 4 bases; J trimming: 7 bases; junction bases outside the gene matches: 11. The CDR3 is 16 amino acids. Germline V gene sequence: CDR1 MNHNY, CDR2 SVGAGI (reference sequence). The CDR3 loop reads CASSSEDRGGFGELFF. The CDR3 DNA reads TGTGCCAGCAGTTCCGAAGACAGGGGAGGATTCGGGGAGCTGTTTTTT.

The rearrangement uses TRBV5-1 and TRBJ2-1; 13 bases match TRBD2. Trimming at V came to 4 bases and at J to 0 bases, leaving 10 bases not matched to a gene. Germline values: CDR1 SGHRS, CDR2 YFSETQ. The CDR3 loop spans 19 amino acids. The CDR3: CASSTLAGGLESSYNEQFF. CDR3 bases: TGCGCCAGCAGCACACTAGCGGGAGGGCTGGAGAGCTCCTACAATGAGCAGTTCTTC.

This clone was detected only a few times. The chain has TRBV2 and TRBJ1-4; 8 nucleotides match TRBD1. This CDR3 spans 15 amino acids. The ends lost 3 bases at V and 3 bases at J; junction bases unmatched: 3. Germline V CDR1 and CDR2: SNHLY, FYNNEI. DNA for the CDR3: TGTGCCAGCAGTGACGTGACAGGGGCTAATGAAAAACTGTTTTTT. Its translation: CASSDVTGANEKLFF. Looking up the rest from reference TRBV2 and TRBJ1-4 gives the full variable domain: EPEVTQTPSHQVTQMGQEVILRCVPISNHLYFYWYRQILGQKVEFLVSFYNNEISEKSEIFDDQFSVERPDGSNFTLKIRSTKLEDSAMYFCASSDVTGANEKLFFGSGTQLSVL.

This chain uses TRBV19 with TRBJ2-7; TRBD1 matches at 10 bases. J was trimmed by 3 bases and V by 1 base; bases with no gene match: 3. This CDR3 comprises 15 residues. Looked up from germline, CDR1 is LNHDA and CDR2 is SQIVND (reference sequence). The CDR3 region is CASSIVGQGVYEQYF. The CDR3 region has the DNA TGTGCCAGTAGTATAGTTGGACAGGGGGTCTACGAGCAGTACTTC.

The CDR3 nucleotides are TGTGCCAGCAGCTTGAGGCTTCGGCAGGGCTTCGATTCGACAGGGGAAGCTTTCTTT. This translates into CASSLRLRQGFDSTGEAFF. This sequence joins TRBV5-5 and TRBJ1-1; 7 bases line up with TRBD1. CDR1 is SGHKS, CDR2 YYEKEE, per germline (reference sequence). J lost 8 bases, V lost 1 base, and 23 bases had no gene match. The length of the CDR3 is 19 residues.